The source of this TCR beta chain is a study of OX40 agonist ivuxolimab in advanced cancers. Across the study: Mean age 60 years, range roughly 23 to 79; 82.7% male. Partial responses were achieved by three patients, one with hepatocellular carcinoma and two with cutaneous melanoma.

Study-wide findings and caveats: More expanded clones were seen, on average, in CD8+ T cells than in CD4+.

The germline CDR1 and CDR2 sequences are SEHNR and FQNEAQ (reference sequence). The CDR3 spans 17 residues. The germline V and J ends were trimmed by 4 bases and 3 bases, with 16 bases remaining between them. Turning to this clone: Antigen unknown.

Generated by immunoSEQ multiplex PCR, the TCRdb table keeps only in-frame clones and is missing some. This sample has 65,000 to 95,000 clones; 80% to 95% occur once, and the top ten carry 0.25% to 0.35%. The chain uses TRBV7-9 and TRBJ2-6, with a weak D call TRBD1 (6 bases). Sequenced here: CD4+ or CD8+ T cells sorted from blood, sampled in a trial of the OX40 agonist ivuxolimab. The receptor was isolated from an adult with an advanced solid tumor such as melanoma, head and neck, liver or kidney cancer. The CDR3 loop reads CASSSHRDGIGANVLTF. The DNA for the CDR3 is TGTGCCAGCAGCTCTCACAGGGACGGAATTGGGGCCAACGTCCTGACTTTC.